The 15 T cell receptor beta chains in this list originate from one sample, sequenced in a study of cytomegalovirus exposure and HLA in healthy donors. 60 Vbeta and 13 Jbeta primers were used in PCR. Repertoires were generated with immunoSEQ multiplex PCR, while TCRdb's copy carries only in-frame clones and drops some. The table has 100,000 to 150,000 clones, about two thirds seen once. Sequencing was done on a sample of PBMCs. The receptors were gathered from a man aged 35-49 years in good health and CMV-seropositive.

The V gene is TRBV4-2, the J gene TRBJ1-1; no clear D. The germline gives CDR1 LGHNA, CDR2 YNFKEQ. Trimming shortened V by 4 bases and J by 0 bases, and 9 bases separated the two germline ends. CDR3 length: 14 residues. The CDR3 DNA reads TGTGCCAGCAGCCGCGAGCCCGTGAACACTGAAGCTTTCTTT. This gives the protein CASSREPVNTEAFF.

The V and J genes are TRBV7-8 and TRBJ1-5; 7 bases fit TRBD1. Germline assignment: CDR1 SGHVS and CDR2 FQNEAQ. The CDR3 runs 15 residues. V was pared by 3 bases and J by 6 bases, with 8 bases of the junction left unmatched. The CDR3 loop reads CASSLGRQGPQPQHF. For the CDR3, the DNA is TGTGCCAGCAGCTTGGGTAGACAGGGTCCTCAGCCCCAGCATTTT.

This CDR3 is CASSLRGMYVGGTSGQETQYF. The CDR3 nucleotides are TGTGCCAGCAGTTTAAGGGGGATGTATGTGGGGGGAACTAGCGGTCAAGAGACCCAGTACTTC. The rearrangement joins TRBV27 to TRBJ2-5; 8 positions agree with TRBD2. Trimming took 2 bases from V and 2 from J; bases not matched to a gene: 22. Germline lookup yields CDR1 MNHEY and CDR2 SMNVEV (reference sequence). This CDR3 region has 21 residues.

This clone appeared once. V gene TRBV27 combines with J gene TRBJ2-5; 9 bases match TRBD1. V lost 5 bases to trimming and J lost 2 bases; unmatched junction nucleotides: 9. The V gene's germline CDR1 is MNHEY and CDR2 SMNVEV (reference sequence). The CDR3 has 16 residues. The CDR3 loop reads CASSPRSGTGQETQYF. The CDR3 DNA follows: TGTGCCAGCAGTCCGAGATCCGGGACAGGGCAAGAGACCCAGTACTTC.

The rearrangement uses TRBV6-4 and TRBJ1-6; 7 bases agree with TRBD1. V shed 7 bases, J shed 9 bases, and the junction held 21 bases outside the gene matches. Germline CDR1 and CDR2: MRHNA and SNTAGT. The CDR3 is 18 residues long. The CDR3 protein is CASNGTPTGAFMVSPLHF. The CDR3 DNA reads TGTGCCAGCAACGGCACCCCCACAGGGGCCTTCATGGTTTCACCCCTCCACTTT.

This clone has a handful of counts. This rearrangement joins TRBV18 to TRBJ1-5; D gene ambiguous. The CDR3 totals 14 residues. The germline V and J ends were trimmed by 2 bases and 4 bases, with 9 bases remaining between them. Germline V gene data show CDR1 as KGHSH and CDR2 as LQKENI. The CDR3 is CASSPSGGNQPQHF. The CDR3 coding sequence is TGTGCCAGCTCACCATCGGGTGGAAATCAGCCCCAGCATTTT.

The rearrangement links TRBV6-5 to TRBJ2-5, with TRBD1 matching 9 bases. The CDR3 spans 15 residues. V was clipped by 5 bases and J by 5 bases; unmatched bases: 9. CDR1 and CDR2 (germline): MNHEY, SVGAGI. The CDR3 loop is CASSTAGTGKETQYF. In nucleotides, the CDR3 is TGTGCCAGCAGTACCGCCGGGACAGGGAAGGAGACCCAGTACTTC.

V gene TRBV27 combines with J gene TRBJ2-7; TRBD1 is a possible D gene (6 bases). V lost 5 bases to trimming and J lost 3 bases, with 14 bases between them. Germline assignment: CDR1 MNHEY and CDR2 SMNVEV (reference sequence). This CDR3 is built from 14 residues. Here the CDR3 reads CASSPTPGDYEQYF. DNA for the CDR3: TGTGCCAGCAGTCCTACGCCAGGGGACTACGAGCAGTACTTC.

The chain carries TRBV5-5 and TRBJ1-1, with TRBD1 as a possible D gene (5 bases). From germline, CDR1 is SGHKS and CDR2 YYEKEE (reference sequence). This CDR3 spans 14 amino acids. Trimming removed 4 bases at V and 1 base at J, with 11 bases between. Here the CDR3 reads CASSRVGGNTEAFF. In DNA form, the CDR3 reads TGTGCCAGCAGCCGGGTGGGGGGGAACACTGAAGCTTTCTTT.

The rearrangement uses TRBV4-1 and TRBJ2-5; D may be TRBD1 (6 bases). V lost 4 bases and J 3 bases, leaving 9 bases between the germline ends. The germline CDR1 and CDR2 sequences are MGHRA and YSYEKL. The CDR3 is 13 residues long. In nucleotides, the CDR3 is TGCGCCAGCAGCCCCCCAGGGGAAGAGACCCAGTACTTC. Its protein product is CASSPPGEETQYF.

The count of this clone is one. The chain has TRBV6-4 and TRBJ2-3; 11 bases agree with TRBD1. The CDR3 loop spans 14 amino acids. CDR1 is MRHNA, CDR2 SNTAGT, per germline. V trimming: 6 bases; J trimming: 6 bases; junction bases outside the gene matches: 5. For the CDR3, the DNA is TGTGCCAGCAGCCGGGACAGGGGGTTGGATACGCAGTATTTT. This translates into CASSRDRGLDTQYF.

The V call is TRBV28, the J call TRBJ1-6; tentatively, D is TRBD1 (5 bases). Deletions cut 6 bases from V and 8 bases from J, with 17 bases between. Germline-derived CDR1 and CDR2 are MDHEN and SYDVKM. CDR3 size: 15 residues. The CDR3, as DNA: TGTGCCAGCAGCCCCCGGGACGGGGGGGATTCACCCCTCCACTTT. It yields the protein CASSPRDGGDSPLHF.

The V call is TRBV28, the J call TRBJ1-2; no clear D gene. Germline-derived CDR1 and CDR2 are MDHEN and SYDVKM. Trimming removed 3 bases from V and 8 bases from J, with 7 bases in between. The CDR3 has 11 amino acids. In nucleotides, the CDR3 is TGTGCCAGCAGTTTCCGTTTGGGCTACACCTTC. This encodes CASSFRLGYTF.

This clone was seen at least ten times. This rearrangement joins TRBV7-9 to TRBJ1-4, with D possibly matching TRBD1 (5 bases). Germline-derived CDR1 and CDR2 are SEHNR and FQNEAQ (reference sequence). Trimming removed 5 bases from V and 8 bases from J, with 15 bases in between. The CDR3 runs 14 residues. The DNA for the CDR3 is TGTGCCAGCAGCGAACAACGGGGGAAGGAAAAACTGTTTTTT. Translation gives CASSEQRGKEKLFF.

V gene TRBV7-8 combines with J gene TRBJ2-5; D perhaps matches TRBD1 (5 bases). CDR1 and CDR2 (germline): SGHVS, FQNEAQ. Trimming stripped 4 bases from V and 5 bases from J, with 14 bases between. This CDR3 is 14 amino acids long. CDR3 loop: CASSSTQGLETQYF. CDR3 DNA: TGTGCCAGCAGCTCGACTCAGGGATTGGAGACCCAGTACTTC.